A selection of T cell receptor beta chains follows, all from one sample in a study of cytomegalovirus exposure and HLA in healthy donors. The data were produced by immunoSEQ multiplex PCR, yet TCRdb's version contains in-frame clones alone and is incomplete. The repertoire consists of approximately 260,000 clones, with around four fifths occurring once and the leading ten covering 2%. Sequences were obtained from PBMCs. All receptors derive from a woman in her thirties or forties in good health and CMV-seropositive. The CDR3 runs from the conserved cysteine through the conserved F or W. Size is omitted from some rows. Given values are once, few, many or a class for expanded clones.

. | TRBJ2-7 | TRBV6-5 | CASSYLRGGTYEQYF
. | TRBJ1-1 | TRBV7-3 | CASSLPGTGRTEAFF
. | TRBJ2-4 | TRBV29-1 | CSVEGDGKAKNIQYF
. | TRBJ1-1 | TRBV14 | CASSLLTGNTEAFF
. | TRBJ1-6 | TRBV5-1 | CASSLEPGYNSPLHF
. | TRBJ1-4 | TRBV5-4 | CASSPGSNEKLFF
. | TRBJ2-1 | TRBV11-3 | CASSRSGGSTHNEQFF
. | TRBJ1-3 | TRBV4-2 | CASSQEEGNTIYF
few | TRBJ2-3 | TRBV29-1 | CSVVSGVVVDTQYF
few | TRBJ1-6 | TRBV7-2 | CASSLGFGSPLHF
. | TRBJ2-7 | TRBV10-3 | CAIRPGTSTYEQYF
. | TRBJ1-2 | TRBV7-2 | CASSYTTGGNYGYTF
. | TRBJ2-7 | TRBV6-5 | CASRNWAHEQYF
few | TRBJ2-7 | TRBV4-1 | CASSQDRASYEQYF
. | TRBJ1-4 | TRBV30 | CAWSGDRGGEKLFF
. | TRBJ1-1 | TRBV25-1 | CASSDRQGFPEAFF
. | TRBJ1-2 | TRBV4-3 | CASSQDQTVHGHTF
many | TRBJ1-2 | TRBV6-4 | CASSDAPGQVYGYTF
. | TRBJ1-1 | TRBV4-3 | CASSQDVRPGSEAFF
. | TRBJ2-1 | TRBV6-5 | CASRPSLRGNEQFF
. | TRBJ1-2 | TRBV27 | CASSPLTGFYGYTF
few | TRBJ2-7 | TRBV6-6 | CASSGTATPYEQYF
. | TRBJ2-1 | TRBV7-9 | CASSEISGENEQFF
. | TRBJ2-2 | TRBV15 | CATRSTSERFGELFF
. | TRBJ1-6 | TRBV28 | CASSLFHQNSPLHF
. | TRBJ2-3 | TRBV6-1 | CASSVRDRGRDTQYF
. | TRBJ2-5 | TRBV11-2 | CASSSTSGIVETQYF
. | TRBJ1-2 | TRBV23-1 | CASSLPGRFYGYTF
. | TRBJ2-2 | TRBV11-2 | CASSLGGANTGELFF
. | TRBJ2-5 | TRBV5-1 | CASSLAGEEQYF
. | TRBJ1-1 | TRBV19 | CASSPDRANTEAFF
. | TRBJ2-7 | TRBV28 | CASSVAGTGVGAHEQYF
few | TRBJ1-1 | TRBV6-6 | CASNGHLNTEAFF
. | TRBJ2-7 | TRBV4-1 | CASSQGTGGVYEQYF
. | TRBJ2-2 | TRBV7-2 | CASSLAPGSRETGELFF
. | TRBJ2-1 | TRBV4-1 | CASSQGAAYEQFF
. | TRBJ2-5 | TRBV7-9 | CSSSLGTGGWETQYF
. | TRBJ2-5 | TRBV27 | CASSLLRREGTQYF
. | TRBJ2-1 | TRBV27 | CASSLGGWAGDVKRNNEQFF
. | TRBJ2-1 | TRBV29-1 | CSGEGLAGGRNEQFF
few | TRBJ2-1 | TRBV4-1 | CASSLGLAGAREYNEQFF
few | TRBJ1-1 | TRBV5-6 | CASSFQANTEAFF
once | TRBJ2-7 | TRBV4-2 | CASSQDTGEQYF
. | TRBJ1-1 | TRBV18 | CASSPAVNTEAFF
once | TRBJ2-1 | TRBV7-8 | CASSPNQGLVDPNEQFF
. | TRBJ2-2 | TRBV5-4 | CASSLPQGETGELFF
. | TRBJ1-6 | TRBV4-3 | CASSHFKTGGPGSPLHF
. | TRBJ1-3 | TRBV5-8 | CASSLALLYF
. | TRBJ2-7 | TRBV5-1 | CASSPRTGSAYEQYF
. | . | TRBV5-6 | CASSLAPPPRDTLYEQYF
. | TRBJ1-2 | TRBV7-2 | CASSRLRTGDGYTF
. | TRBJ1-5 | TRBV4-2 | CASSQGGGVQPQHF
. | TRBJ1-1 | TRBV18 | CASSPGTGQNTEAFF
. | TRBJ2-1 | TRBV14 | CASSQWAGLAGDNEQFF
. | TRBJ1-2 | TRBV28 | CASNVQGSRGYTF